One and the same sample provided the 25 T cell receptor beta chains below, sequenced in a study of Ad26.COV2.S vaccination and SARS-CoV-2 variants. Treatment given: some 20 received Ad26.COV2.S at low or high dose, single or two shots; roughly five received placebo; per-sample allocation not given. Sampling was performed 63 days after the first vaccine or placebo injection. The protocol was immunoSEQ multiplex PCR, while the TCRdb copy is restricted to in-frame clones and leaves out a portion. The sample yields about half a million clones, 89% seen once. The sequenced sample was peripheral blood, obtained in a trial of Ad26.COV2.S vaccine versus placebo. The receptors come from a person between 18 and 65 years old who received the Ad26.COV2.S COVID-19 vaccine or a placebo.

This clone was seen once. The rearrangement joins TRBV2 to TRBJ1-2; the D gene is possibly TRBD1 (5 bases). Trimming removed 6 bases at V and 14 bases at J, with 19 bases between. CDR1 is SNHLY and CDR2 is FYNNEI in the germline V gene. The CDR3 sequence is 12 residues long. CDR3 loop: CASSGGRGSKTF. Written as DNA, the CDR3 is TGTGCCAGCAGCGGAGGCCGGGGGAGTAAAACCTTC.

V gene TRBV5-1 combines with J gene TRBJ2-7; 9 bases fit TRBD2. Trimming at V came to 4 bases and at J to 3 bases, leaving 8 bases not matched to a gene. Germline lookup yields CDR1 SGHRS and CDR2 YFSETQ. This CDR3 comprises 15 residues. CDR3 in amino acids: CASSKEGLALYEQYF. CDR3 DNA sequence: TGCGCCAGCAGCAAGGAGGGACTAGCCCTCTACGAGCAGTACTTC.

DNA of the CDR3: TGTGCCTGGACTGGGGGTGAAAAACTGTTTTTT. This encodes CAWTGGEKLFF. This chain joins TRBV30 and TRBJ1-4; D may be TRBD1 (5 bases). The CDR3 has 11 amino acids. Germline V gene lookup returns CDR1 GTSNPN and CDR2 SVGIG (reference sequence). Trimming removed 4 bases at V and 7 bases at J, with 7 bases between.

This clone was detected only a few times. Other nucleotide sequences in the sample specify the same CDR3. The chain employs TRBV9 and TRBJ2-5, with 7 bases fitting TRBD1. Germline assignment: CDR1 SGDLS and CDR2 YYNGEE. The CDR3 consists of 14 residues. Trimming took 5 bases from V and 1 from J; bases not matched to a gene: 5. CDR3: CASSRTGLQETQYF. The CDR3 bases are TGTGCCAGCAGTCGGACAGGACTCCAAGAGACCCAGTACTTC.

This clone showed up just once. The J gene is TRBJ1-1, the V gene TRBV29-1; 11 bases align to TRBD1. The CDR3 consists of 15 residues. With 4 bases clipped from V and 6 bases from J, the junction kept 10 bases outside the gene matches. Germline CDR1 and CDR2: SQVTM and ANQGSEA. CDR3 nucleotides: TGCAGCGTTGGTTCAAGGGACAGGGGGGACTCTGAAGCTTTCTTT. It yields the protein CSVGSRDRGDSEAFF.

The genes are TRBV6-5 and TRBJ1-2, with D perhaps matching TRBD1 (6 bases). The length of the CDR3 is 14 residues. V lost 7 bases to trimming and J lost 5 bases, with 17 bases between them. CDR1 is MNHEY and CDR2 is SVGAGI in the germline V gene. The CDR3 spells CASNTQGLGYGYTF. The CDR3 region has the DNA TGTGCCAGCAATACGCAGGGGCTCGGATATGGCTACACCTTC.

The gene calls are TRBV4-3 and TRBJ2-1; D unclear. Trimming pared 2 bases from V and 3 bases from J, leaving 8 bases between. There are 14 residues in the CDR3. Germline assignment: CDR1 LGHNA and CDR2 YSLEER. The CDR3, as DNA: TGCGCCAGCAGCCAATCGACTTTCTACAATGAGCAGTTCTTC. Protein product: CASSQSTFYNEQFF.

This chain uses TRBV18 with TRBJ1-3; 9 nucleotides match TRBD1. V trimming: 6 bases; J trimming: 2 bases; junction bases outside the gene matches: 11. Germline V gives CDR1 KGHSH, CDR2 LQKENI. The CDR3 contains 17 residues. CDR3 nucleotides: TGTGCCAGCTCTACGGAACAGGGGGCCCTAGCTGGAAACACCATATATTTT. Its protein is CASSTEQGALAGNTIYF.

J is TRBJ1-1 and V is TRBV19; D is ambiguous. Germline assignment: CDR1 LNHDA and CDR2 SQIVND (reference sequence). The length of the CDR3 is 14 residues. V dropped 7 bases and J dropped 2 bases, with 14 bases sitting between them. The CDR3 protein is CASTSKERNTEAFF. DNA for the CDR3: TGTGCCAGTACGTCTAAGGAGAGAAACACTGAAGCTTTCTTT. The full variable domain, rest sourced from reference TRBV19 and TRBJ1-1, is DGGITQSPKYLFRKEGQNVTLSCEQNLNHDAMYWYRQDPGQGLRLIYYSQIVNDFQKGDIAEGYSVSREKKESFPLTVTSAQKNPTAFYLCASTSKERNTEAFFGQGTRLTVV.

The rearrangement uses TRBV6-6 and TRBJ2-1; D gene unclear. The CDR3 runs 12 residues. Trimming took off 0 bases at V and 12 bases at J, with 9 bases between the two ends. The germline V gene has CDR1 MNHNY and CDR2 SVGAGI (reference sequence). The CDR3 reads CASSYSLIGQFF. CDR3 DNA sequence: TGTGCCAGCAGTTACTCCCTAATTGGGCAGTTCTTC.

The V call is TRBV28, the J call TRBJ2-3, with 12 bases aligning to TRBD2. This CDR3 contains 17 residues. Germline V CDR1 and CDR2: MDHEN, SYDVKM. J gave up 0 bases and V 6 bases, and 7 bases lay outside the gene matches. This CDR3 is CASSELAGGRSTDTQYF. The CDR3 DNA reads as TGTGCCAGCAGCGAACTAGCGGGAGGACGGAGCACAGATACGCAGTATTTT.

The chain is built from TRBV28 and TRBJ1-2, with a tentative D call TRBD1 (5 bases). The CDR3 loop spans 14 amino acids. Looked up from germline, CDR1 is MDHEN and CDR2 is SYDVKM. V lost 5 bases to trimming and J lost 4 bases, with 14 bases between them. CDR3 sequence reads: CASSPPQGAYGYTF. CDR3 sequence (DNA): TGTGCCAGCAGTCCGCCGCAGGGAGCCTATGGCTACACCTTC.

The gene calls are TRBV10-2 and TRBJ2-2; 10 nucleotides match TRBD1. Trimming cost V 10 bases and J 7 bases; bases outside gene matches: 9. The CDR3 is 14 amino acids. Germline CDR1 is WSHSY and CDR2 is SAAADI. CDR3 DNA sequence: TGCGCCACCGACGACAGGGGGCTTGACGGGGAGCTGTTTTTT. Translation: CATDDRGLDGELFF.

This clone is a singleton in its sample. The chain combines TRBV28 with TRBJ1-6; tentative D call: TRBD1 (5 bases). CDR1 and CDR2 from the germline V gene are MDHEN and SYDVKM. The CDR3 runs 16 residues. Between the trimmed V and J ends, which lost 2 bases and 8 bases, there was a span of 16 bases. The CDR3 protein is CASSLNLGWGDSPLHF. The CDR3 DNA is TGTGCCAGCAGTTTAAATTTGGGCTGGGGGGATTCACCCCTCCACTTT.

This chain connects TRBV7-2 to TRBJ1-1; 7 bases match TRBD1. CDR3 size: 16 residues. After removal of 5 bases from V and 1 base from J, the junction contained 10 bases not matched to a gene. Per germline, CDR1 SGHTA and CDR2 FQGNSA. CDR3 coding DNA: TGTGCCAGCAGCCCAACCAGACAGGGCCCGAACACTGAAGCTTTCTTT. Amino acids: CASSPTRQGPNTEAFF.

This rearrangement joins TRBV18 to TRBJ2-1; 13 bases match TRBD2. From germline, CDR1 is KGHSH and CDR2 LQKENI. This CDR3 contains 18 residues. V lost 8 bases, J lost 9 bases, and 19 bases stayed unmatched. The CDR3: CASRGTSGTDGGRGEQFF. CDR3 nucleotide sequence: TGTGCCAGCCGGGGGACTAGCGGGACGGATGGGGGTCGAGGTGAGCAGTTCTTC.

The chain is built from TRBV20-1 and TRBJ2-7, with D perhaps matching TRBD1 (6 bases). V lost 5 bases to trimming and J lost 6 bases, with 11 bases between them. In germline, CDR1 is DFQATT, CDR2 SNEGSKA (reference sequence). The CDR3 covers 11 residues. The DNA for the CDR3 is TGCAGTGCTGAGGACAGAGCCGAGCAGTACTTC. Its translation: CSAEDRAEQYF.

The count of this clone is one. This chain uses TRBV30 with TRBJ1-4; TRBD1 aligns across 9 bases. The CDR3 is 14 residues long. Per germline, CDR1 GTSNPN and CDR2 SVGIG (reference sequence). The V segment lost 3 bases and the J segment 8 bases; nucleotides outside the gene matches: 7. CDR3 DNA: TGTGCCTGGAGCGCGGGACAGGGTGCCGAAAAACTGTTTTTT. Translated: CAWSAGQGAEKLFF.

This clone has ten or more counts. CDR3 sequence: CASSRGQGNLQPQHF. Here the CDR3 DNA reads TGTGCCAGCAGTAGGGGACAGGGGAACCTTCAGCCCCAGCATTTT. V and J are TRBV5-8 and TRBJ1-5; TRBD1 matches at 10 bases. Germline CDR1 SGHTS, CDR2 YDEGEE. The CDR3 is 15 residues long. The J segment lost 6 bases and the V segment lost 5 bases, leaving 8 bases of the junction unmatched.

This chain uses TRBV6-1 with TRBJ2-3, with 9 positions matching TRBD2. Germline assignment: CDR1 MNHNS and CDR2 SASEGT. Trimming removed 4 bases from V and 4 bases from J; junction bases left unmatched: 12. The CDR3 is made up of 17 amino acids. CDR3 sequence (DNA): TGTGCCAGCAGTGGAAAATTTAGCGGGAGACCATCAGATACGCAGTATTTT. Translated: CASSGKFSGRPSDTQYF.

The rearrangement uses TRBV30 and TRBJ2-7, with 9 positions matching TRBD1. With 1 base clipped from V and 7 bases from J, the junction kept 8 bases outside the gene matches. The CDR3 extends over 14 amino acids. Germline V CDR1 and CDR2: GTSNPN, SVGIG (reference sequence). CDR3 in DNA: TGTGCCTGGAGTGCCGGGACAGGGTTGTTTGAGCAGTACTTC. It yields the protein CAWSAGTGLFEQYF.

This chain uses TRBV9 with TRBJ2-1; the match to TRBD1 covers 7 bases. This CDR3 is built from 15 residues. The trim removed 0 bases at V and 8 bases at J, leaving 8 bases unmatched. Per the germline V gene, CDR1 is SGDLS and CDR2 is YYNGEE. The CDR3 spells CASSVVGTEVDEQFF. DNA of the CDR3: TGTGCCAGCAGCGTAGTAGGGACAGAAGTCGATGAGCAGTTCTTC.

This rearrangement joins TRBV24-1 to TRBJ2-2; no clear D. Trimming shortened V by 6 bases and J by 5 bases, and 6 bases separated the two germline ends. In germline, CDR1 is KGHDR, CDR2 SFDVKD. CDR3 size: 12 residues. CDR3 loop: CATSTGTGELFF. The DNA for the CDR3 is TGTGCCACCAGTACCGGAACCGGGGAGCTGTTTTTT.

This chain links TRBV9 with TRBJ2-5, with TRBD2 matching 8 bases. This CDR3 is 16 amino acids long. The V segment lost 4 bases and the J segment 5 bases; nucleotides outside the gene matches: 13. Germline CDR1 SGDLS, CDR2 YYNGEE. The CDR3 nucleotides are TGTGCCAGCAGCACTACCCTTCTCGGGGGGGTTGAGACCCAGTACTTC. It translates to CASSTTLLGGVETQYF.

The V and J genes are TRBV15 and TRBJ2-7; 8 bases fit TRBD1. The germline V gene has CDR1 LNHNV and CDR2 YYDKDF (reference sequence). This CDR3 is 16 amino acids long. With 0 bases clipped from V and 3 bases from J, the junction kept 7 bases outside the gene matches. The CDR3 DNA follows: TGTGCCACCAGCAGAGATCGGGCAGGGGGCAGCTACGAGCAGTACTTC. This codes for CATSRDRAGGSYEQYF.